This T cell receptor beta chain was observed in a study of beta chain features in type 1 diabetes. Study-wide results and limits: Type 1 diabetes patients had TCRB CDR3s that were shorter (moderately but significantly so) in all four CD4+ subsets. In type 1 diabetes patients, VDJ junctions had fewer insertions; deletions at these junctions were more frequent.

This clone was detected a few times. The antigen is unknown. CDR3 length: 16 amino acids. Germline-derived CDR1 and CDR2 are SEHNR and FQNEAQ (reference sequence). J gave up 2 bases and V 2 bases, and 8 bases lay outside the gene matches. Isolated RNA was reverse transcribed in full, so expressed TCRB transcripts were sequenced. Data came from immunoSEQ multiplex PCR; TCRdb stores just in-frame clones and leaves some out. The table records about 150,000 clones, 8% to 13% of them present only once. The chain has TRBV7-9 and TRBJ2-5; 7 bases match TRBD2. The specimen was naive CD4+ T cells from blood. The receptor's source is a man in his late teens or twenties in good health. The CDR3 sequence: CASSLPVGGMQETQYF. CDR3 in DNA: TGTGCCAGCAGCTTACCTGTGGGGGGGATGCAAGAGACCCAGTACTTC.